A single sample is the source of the 20 T cell receptor beta chains below, sequenced in a study of CD8 T cells in ankylosing spondylitis (dated by TCRdb to about 2017). Libraries were made using 5' RACE. Instrument used: Illumina HiSeq 2500. In TCRdb, the public reads were trimmed at Q25 with fastp and aligned with MiXCR, with productive beta chains retained. Entries are consolidated by CDR3 protein sequence, retaining the most common genes and DNA. The sample yields under 250,000 distinct CDR3 sequences; under 35% were counted once. Around 4% of the sample is held by the ten biggest clonotypes. Input material: blood, either unsorted or a sorted T cell fraction (not recorded which). The receptor set was obtained from a male donor with ankylosing spondylitis or in good health (not recorded which).

This clonotype was observed a handful of times. Because the CDR3's place on the DNA is in doubt, the DNA is left out and the CDR3 is given as listed by TCRdb. The J gene is TRBJ1-1, the V gene TRBV25-1; the table calls TRBD1, which could not be checked here. The CDR3 length equals 14 residues, ends included. Germline V lookup: CDR1 MGHDK, CDR2 SYGVNS. The CDR3 is CASSDWGTGSATFF.

V and J are TRBV20-1 and TRBJ2-7, with TRBD2 identical over 9 bases. J was trimmed by 4 bases and V by 3 bases; bases with no gene match: 10. This CDR3 is 15 amino acids long. Germline V CDR1 and CDR2: DFQATT, SNEGSKA (reference sequence). The CDR3 sequence: CSASGWRGGRYEQYF. As DNA, the CDR3 is TGCAGTGCTAGTGGGTGGCGGGGGGGCCGGTACGAGCAGTACTTC.

This clonotype has a count of ten or more. The chain uses TRBV29-1 and TRBJ2-5, with 12 bases lining up with TRBD2. V lost 1 base to trimming and J lost 5 bases; unmatched junction nucleotides: 2. The CDR3 runs to 14 residues. In germline, CDR1 is SQVTM, CDR2 ANQGSEA. CDR3 DNA: TGCAGCGTTGAAGGACTAGCGGGGGTGGAGACCCAGTACTTC. Its translation: CSVEGLAGVETQYF.

The chain uses TRBV12-3 or TRBV12-4 and TRBJ1-4; TRBD1 matches 7 bases. This CDR3 is built from 16 residues. V was pared by 7 bases and J by 0 bases, with 8 bases of the junction left unmatched. The CDR3 DNA sequence: TGTGCCAGCACCTTCACAGGGGTTGCAACTAATGAAAAACTGTTTTTT. It is translated as CASTFTGVATNEKLFF.

This chain connects TRBV20-1 to TRBJ2-1; no firm D call. The germline V and J ends were trimmed by 3 bases and 5 bases, with 11 bases remaining between them. The CDR3 loop spans 13 amino acids. Germline CDR1 is DFQATT and CDR2 is SNEGSKA (reference sequence). The CDR3 nucleotides read TGCAGTGCTAGCGGACCATTACACAATGAGCAGTTCTTC. Protein product: CSASGPLHNEQFF.

The J gene is TRBJ2-3, the V gene TRBV7-6; D tentatively fits TRBD1 or TRBD2 (6 bases each). Trimming cost V 4 bases and J 6 bases, with 20 bases left between them. CDR1 and CDR2 from the germline V gene are SGHVS and FNYEAQ. There are 16 residues in the CDR3. The CDR3 here is CASSSRGDNLGDTQYF. Written as DNA, the CDR3 is TGTGCCAGCAGCTCTAGGGGGGACAACCTTGGGGATACGCAGTATTTT. Drawing the rest from reference TRBV7-6 and TRBJ2-3, the complete variable domain is GAGVSQSPRYKVTKRGQDVALRCDPISGHVSLYWYRQALGQGPEFLTYFNYEAQQDKSGLPNDRFSAERPEGSISTLTIQRTEQRDSAMYRCASSSRGDNLGDTQYFGPGTRLTVL.

This chain connects TRBV3-1 to TRBJ2-7, with D perhaps TRBD2 (6 bases). Trimming shortened V by 2 bases and J by 2 bases, and 13 bases separated the two germline ends. The germline V gene has CDR1 LGHDT and CDR2 YNNKEL (reference sequence). This CDR3 comprises 15 residues. In DNA form, the CDR3 reads TGTGCCAGCAGCCAACCCCGGGACTCGACCTACGAGCAGTACTTC. This sequence encodes CASSQPRDSTYEQYF.

The chain is built from TRBV9 and TRBJ2-2; D gene ambiguous. The CDR3 is 13 residues long. The V end lost 0 bases, the J end lost 6 bases, and 6 bases lay between the germline ends. CDR1 and CDR2 from the germline V gene are SGDLS and YYNGEE. The CDR3 reads CASSVVASGELFF. CDR3 DNA sequence: TGTGCCAGCAGCGTAGTGGCGTCCGGGGAGCTGTTTTTT.

The chain couples TRBV6-1 to TRBJ2-7; D uncertain. Germline V gives CDR1 MNHNS, CDR2 SASEGT. This CDR3 is 11 amino acids long. V was cut by 3 bases and J by 7 bases, with 7 bases left in between. CDR3 amino acids: CASSEITEQYF. The CDR3, as DNA: TGTGCCAGCAGTGAGATCACTGAGCAGTACTTC.

This clonotype was counted a few times. This rearrangement joins TRBV20-1 to TRBJ2-2; D unclear. The CDR3 runs to 15 residues. V was clipped by 4 bases and J by 1 base, with 13 bases between them. CDR1 and CDR2 (germline): DFQATT, SNEGSKA (reference sequence). In nucleotides, the CDR3 is TGCAGTGCTACCATCGCAGGCATGAACACCGGGGAGCTGTTTTTT. Encoded protein: CSATIAGMNTGELFF.

The chain uses TRBV5-1 and TRBJ2-6; D is unclear. Germline assignment: CDR1 SGHRS and CDR2 YFSETQ. Trimming pared 4 bases from V and 0 bases from J, leaving 14 bases between. The CDR3 is made up of 17 amino acids. CDR3 sequence reads: CASSPGRVYSGANVLTF. DNA for the CDR3: TGCGCCAGCAGCCCCGGACGGGTCTACTCTGGGGCCAACGTCCTGACTTTC.

This chain links TRBV7-2 with TRBJ2-5; 8 bases agree with TRBD2. J gave up 5 bases and V 1 base, and 9 bases lay outside the gene matches. The CDR3 has 16 amino acids. CDR1 is SGHTA and CDR2 is FQGNSA in the germline V gene. CDR3 protein: CASSLDSRGGGETQYF. CDR3 nucleotides: TGTGCCAGCAGCTTAGATTCTCGCGGCGGGGGGGAGACCCAGTACTTC.

This chain uses TRBV29-1 with TRBJ2-7, with D possibly being TRBD2 (6 bases). Germline CDR1 is SQVTM and CDR2 is ANQGSEA. CDR3 length equals 15 residues. Between the trimmed V and J ends, which lost 0 bases and 7 bases, there was a span of 19 bases. The CDR3 spells CSVEDQAEGVGEQYF. CDR3 coding DNA: TGCAGCGTTGAAGATCAGGCGGAGGGTGTAGGAGAGCAGTACTTC.

The sample holds a few counts of this clonotype. V and J are TRBV29-1 and TRBJ2-2; 9 positions match TRBD1. This CDR3 is built from 13 residues. Looked up from germline, CDR1 is SQVTM and CDR2 is ANQGSEA. Germline trimming cut 6 bases from V and 6 bases from J; bases unmatched to any gene: 5. The CDR3: CSVGTGFSGELFF. The CDR3 DNA is TGCAGCGTCGGGACAGGGTTCTCCGGGGAGCTGTTTTTT.

This clonotype was counted once. The J gene is TRBJ1-1, the V gene TRBV5-5; tentative D call: TRBD1 (5 bases). The CDR3 is 15 residues long. The V end lost 4 bases, the J end lost 6 bases, and 19 bases lay between the germline ends. Germline V gene lookup returns CDR1 SGHKS and CDR2 YYEKEE (reference sequence). The CDR3 protein is CASSPPGGVGSEAFF. For the CDR3, the DNA is TGTGCCAGCAGCCCGCCGGGGGGTGTTGGCTCTGAAGCTTTCTTT.

The chain joins TRBV5-5 to TRBJ2-3, with 11 bases that match TRBD2. The V and J ends lost 2 bases and 0 bases, in that order; junction bases with no gene match: 8. Germline assignment: CDR1 SGHKS and CDR2 YYEKEE (reference sequence). This CDR3 region has 18 residues. This CDR3 reads CASSLRLAGRSSTDTQYF. CDR3 DNA: TGTGCCAGCAGCTTAAGACTAGCGGGGAGATCTAGCACAGATACGCAGTATTTT.

This clonotype was detected only a few times. This chain uses TRBV9 with TRBJ2-3; D could derive from TRBD1 or TRBD2 (5 bases each). V lost 3 bases and J 5 bases, leaving 19 bases between the germline ends. Germline V gives CDR1 SGDLS, CDR2 YYNGEE. This CDR3 has 16 residues. The CDR3 sequence is CASSADTWGRGDTQYF. CDR3 bases: TGTGCCAGCAGCGCAGATACGTGGGGGAGAGGAGATACGCAGTATTTT.

The table lists this clonotype with many counts. The V call is TRBV12-5, the J call TRBJ1-6, with D unresolved. Germline CDR1 LGHNT, CDR2 FRNRAP. V was pared by 2 bases and J by 13 bases, with 3 bases between. The CDR3 sequence is 10 residues long. The CDR3 nucleotides read TGTGCTAGTGGTTTGCCGCCCCTCCACTTT. Protein product: CASGLPPLHF.

The chain employs TRBV12-3 or TRBV12-4 and TRBJ2-4; D not resolved. This CDR3 spans 14 amino acids. The V gene lost 4 bases and the J gene lost 10 bases, with 17 bases spanning the gap. The chain's CDR3 is CASSSNRAFGIQYF. As DNA, the CDR3 is TGTGCCAGCAGTTCTAACCGGGCCTTCGGAATTCAGTACTTC.

This clonotype has more than one count but fewer than ten. The J gene is TRBJ2-2, the V gene TRBV6-1; maybe TRBD1 (5 bases). CDR3 length: 14 amino acids. Deletions cut 6 bases from V and 0 bases from J, with 8 bases between. Per the germline V gene, CDR1 is MNHNS and CDR2 is SASEGT. CDR3 in DNA: TGTGCCAGCAGAGGGGTACCGAACACCGGGGAGCTGTTTTTT. It translates to CASRGVPNTGELFF.